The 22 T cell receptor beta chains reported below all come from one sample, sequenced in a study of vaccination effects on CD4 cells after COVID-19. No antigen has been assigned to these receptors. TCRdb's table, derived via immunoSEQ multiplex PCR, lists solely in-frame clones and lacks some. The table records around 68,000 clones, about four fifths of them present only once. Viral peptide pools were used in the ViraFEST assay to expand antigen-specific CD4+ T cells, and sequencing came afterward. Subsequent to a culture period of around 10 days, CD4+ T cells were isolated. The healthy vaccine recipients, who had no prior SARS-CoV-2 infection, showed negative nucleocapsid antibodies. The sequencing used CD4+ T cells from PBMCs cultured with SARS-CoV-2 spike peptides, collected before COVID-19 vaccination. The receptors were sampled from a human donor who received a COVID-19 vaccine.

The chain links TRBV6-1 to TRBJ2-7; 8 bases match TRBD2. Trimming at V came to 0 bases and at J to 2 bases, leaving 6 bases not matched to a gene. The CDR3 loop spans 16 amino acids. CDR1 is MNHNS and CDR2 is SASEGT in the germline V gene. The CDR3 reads CASSEAQWRGAYEQYV. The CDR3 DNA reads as TGTGCCAGCAGTGAAGCGCAGTGGCGGGGGGCCTACGAGCAGTACGTC.

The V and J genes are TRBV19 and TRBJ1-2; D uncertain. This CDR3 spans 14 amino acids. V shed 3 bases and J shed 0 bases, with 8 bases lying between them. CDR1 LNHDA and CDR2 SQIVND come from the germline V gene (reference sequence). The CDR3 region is CASSIGRANYGYTF. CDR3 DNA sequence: TGTGCCAGTAGTATTGGCCGGGCTAACTATGGCTACACCTTC.

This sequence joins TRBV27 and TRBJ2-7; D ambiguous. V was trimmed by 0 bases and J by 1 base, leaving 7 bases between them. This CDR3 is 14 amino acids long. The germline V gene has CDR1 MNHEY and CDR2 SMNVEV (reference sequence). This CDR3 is CASSLSAASYEQYV. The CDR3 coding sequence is TGTGCCAGCAGTTTATCGGCGGCTTCCTACGAGCAGTACGTC.

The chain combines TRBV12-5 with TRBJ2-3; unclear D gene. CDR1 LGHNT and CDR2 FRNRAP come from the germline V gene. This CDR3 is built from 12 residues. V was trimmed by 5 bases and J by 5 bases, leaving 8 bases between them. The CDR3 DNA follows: TGTGCTAGTGGTATAAGGTTAGATACGCAGTATTTT. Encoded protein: CASGIRLDTQYF. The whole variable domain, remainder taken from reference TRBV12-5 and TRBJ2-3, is DARVTQTPRHKVTEMGQEVTMRCQPILGHNTVFWYRQTMMQGLELLAYFRNRAPLDDSGMPKDRFSAEMPDATLATLKIQPSEPRDSAVYFCASGIRLDTQYFGPGTRLTVL.

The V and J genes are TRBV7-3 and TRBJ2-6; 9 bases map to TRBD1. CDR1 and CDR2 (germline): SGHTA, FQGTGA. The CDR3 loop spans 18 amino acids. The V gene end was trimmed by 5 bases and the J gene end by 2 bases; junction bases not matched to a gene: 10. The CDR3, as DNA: TGTGCCAGCAGCATACCGGGACAGGGACAAACTGGGGCCAACGTCCTGACTTTC. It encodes CASSIPGQGQTGANVLTF.

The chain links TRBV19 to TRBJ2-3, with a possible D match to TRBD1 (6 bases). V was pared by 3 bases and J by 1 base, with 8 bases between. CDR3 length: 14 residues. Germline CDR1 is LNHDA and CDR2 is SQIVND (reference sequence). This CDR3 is CASSIRQGTDTQYF. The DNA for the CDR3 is TGTGCCAGTAGTATTCGACAGGGCACAGATACGCAGTATTTT.

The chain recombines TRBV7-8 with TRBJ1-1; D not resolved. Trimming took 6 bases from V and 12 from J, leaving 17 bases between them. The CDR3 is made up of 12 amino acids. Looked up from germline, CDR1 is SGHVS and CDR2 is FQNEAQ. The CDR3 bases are TGTGCCAGCAGTCAAGTGGAGGCCGCGACTTTCTTT. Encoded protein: CASSQVEAATFF.

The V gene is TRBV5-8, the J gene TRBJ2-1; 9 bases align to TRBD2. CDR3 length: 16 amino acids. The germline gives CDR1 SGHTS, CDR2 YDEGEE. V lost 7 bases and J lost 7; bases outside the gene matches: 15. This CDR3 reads CASPSLGSGGFNEQFF. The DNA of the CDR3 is TGTGCCAGCCCCTCCCTTGGGAGCGGGGGGTTTAATGAGCAGTTCTTC.

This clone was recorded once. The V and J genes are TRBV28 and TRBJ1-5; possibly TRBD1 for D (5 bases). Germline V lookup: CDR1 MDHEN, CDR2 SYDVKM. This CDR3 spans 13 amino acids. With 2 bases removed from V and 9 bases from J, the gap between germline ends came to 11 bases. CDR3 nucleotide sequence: TGTGCCAGCAGTTTAGCCAGGGTGATGCCCCAGCATTTT. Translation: CASSLARVMPQHF.

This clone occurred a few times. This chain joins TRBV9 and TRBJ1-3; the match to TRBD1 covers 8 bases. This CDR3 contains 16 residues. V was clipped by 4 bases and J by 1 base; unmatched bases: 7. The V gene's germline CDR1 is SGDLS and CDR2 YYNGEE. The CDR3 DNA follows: TGTGCCAGCAGCCCTCCGGACAGGGAGTCTGGAAACACCATATATTTT. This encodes CASSPPDRESGNTIYF.

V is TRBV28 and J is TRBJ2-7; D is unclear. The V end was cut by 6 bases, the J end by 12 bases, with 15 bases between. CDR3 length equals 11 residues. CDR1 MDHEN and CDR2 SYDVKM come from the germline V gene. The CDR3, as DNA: TGTGCCAGCAGCCCGGGCGCGGCCCTGTACGTC. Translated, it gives CASSPGAALYV.

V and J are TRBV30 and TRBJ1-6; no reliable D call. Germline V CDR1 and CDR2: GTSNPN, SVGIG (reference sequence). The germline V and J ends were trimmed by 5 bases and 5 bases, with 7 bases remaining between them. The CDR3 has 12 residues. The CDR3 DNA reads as TGTGCCTGGTTACCGGATAATTCACCCCTCCACTTT. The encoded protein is CAWLPDNSPLHF. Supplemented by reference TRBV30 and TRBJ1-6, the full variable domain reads SQTIHQWPATLVQPVGSPLSLECTVEGTSNPNLYWYRQAAGRGLQLLFYSVGIGQISSEVPQNLSASRPQDRQFILSSKKLLLSDSGFYLCAWLPDNSPLHFGNGTRLTVT.

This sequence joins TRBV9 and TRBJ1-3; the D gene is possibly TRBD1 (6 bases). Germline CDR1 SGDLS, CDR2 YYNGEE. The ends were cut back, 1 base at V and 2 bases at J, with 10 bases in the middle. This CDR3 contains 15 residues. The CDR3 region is CASSVTGYPGNTIYF. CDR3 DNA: TGTGCCAGCAGCGTAACAGGGTACCCTGGAAACACCATATATTTT.

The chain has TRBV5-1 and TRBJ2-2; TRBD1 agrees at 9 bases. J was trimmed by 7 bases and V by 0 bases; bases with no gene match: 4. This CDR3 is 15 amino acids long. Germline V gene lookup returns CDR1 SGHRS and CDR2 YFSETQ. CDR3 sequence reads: CASSLATGGNGELFF. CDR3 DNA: TGCGCCAGCAGCTTGGCGACAGGGGGGAACGGGGAGCTGTTTTTT.

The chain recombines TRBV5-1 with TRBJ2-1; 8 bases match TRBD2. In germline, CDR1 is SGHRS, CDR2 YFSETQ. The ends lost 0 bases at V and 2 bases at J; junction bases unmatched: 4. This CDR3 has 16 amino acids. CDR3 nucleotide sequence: TGCGCCAGCAGCTTGGTTTCGGGGGGGCCCTACAATGAGCAGTTCTTC. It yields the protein CASSLVSGGPYNEQFF.

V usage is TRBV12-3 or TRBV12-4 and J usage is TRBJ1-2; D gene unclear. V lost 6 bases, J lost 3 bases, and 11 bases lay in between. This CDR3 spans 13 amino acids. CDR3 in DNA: TGTGCCAGCAGGCCACCAGATGACTATGGCTACACCTTC. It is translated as CASRPPDDYGYTF.

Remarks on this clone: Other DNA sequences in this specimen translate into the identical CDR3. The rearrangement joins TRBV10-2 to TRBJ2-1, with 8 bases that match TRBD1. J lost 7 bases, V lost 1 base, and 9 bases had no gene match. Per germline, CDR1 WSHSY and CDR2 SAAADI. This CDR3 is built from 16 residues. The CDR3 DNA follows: TGCGCCAGCAGTGAGTTTTATGGACAGGGACGAAATGAGCAGTTCTTC. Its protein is CASSEFYGQGRNEQFF.

CDR3 in amino acids: CASSNSRAGPETQYF. The CDR3 bases are TGTGCCAGTAGTAACAGCCGGGCGGGGCCGGAGACCCAGTACTTC. The gene calls are TRBV19 and TRBJ2-5, with D perhaps TRBD2 (6 bases). Germline CDR1 reads LNHDA; CDR2 reads SQIVND (reference sequence). Trimming removed 4 bases from V and 5 bases from J, with 17 bases in between. The CDR3 has 15 amino acids.

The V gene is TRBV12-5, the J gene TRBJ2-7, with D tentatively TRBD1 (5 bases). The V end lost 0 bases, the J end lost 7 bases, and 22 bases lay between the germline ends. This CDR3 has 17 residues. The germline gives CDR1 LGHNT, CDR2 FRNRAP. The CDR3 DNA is TGTGCTAGTGGTTTGGTACGCACTCAGGGCCCGACGAGGGAGCAGTACGTC. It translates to CASGLVRTQGPTREQYV.

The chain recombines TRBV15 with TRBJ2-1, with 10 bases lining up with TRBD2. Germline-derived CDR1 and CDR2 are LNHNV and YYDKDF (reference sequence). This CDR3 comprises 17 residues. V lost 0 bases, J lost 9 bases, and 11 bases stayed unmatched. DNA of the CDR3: TGTGCCACCAGCAGAGATAAAGGGCAGCGGGGGGGCGGTGAGCAGTTCTTC. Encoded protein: CATSRDKGQRGGGEQFF.

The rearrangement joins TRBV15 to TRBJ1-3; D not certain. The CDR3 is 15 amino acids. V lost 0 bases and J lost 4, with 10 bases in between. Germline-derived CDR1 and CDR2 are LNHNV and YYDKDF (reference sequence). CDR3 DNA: TGTGCCACCAGCAGAGATAGTGTACCCGGAAACACCATATATTTT. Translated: CATSRDSVPGNTIYF.

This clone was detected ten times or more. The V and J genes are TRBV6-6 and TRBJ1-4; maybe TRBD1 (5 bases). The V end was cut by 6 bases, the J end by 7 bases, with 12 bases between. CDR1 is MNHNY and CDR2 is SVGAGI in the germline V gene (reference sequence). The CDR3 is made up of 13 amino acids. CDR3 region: CASRGQGGEKLFF. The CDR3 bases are TGTGCCAGCAGGGGCCAGGGTGGTGAAAAACTGTTTTTT.